Below are 6 T cell receptor beta chains sequenced from a single sample in a study of cytomegalovirus exposure and HLA in healthy donors (dated by TCRdb to about 2017). Library preparation used the immunoSEQ multiplex PCR assay. Drawn from immuneACCESS, this table holds only the in-frame rearrangements with V and J called that TCRdb kept. Clones are partly lost; checked studies trace under half to an unresolved V gene and leave the rest unexplained. Recorded for this sample are about 110,000 clones; 95% of them occurred a single time. The ten largest clones capture roughly 0.7% of the sample. Sequencing was performed on PBMCs. The receptors were gathered from a woman aged 18-29 years in good health and CMV-seronegative.

This chain connects TRBV7-9 to TRBJ1-1; D unclear. The CDR3 covers 15 residues. Trimming took off 5 bases at V and 6 bases at J, with 19 bases between the two ends. Germline lookup yields CDR1 SEHNR and CDR2 FQNEAQ (reference sequence). This chain's CDR3 is CASSEGERKRAEAFF. The CDR3, as DNA: TGTGCCAGCAGCGAAGGAGAGAGGAAGAGGGCTGAAGCTTTCTTT.

The chain employs TRBV6-1 and TRBJ1-2; no clear D. Per the germline V gene, CDR1 is MNHNS and CDR2 is SASEGT. Trimming removed 8 bases at V and 8 bases at J, with 18 bases between. This CDR3 contains 13 residues. CDR3 amino acids: CASAPGPTGGYTF. Here the CDR3 DNA reads TGTGCCAGCGCCCCAGGCCCCACGGGGGGCTACACCTTC.

V gene TRBV11-3 combines with J gene TRBJ2-2; 8 positions match TRBD1. The V gene end was trimmed by 4 bases and the J gene end by 6 bases; junction bases not matched to a gene: 4. From germline, CDR1 is SGHNT and CDR2 YENEEA. The length of the CDR3 is 14 residues. The CDR3 nucleotides are TGTGCCAGCAGCTCCACAGGGGGGTCCGGGGAGCTGTTTTTT. Translated, it gives CASSSTGGSGELFF.

This chain uses TRBV18 with TRBJ1-1; the D is unclear. V was cut by 3 bases and J by 2 bases, with 10 bases left in between. This CDR3 comprises 14 residues. Germline V CDR1 and CDR2: KGHSH, LQKENI. CDR3 in amino acids: CASSPAQLNTEAFF. The CDR3 DNA reads as TGTGCCAGCTCACCGGCACAGCTTAACACTGAAGCTTTCTTT.

The chain combines TRBV7-9 with TRBJ2-3, with a weak D call TRBD2 (7 bases). The V gene's germline CDR1 is SEHNR and CDR2 FQNEAQ (reference sequence). Trimming cost V 7 bases and J 3 bases, with 17 bases left between them. There are 15 residues in the CDR3. The CDR3 bases are TGTGCCAGCACCCAGGGGCGGGGGATAACAGATACGCAGTATTTT. Its protein product is CASTQGRGITDTQYF.

The rearrangement links TRBV7-6 to TRBJ2-7; TRBD1 matches 11 bases. J lost 4 bases, V lost 5 bases, and 4 bases had no gene match. The CDR3 length is 14 residues. CDR1 and CDR2 from the germline V gene are SGHVS and FNYEAQ. The CDR3 sequence: CASSPRDRGYEQYF. The DNA for the CDR3 is TGTGCCAGCAGCCCTAGGGACAGGGGGTACGAGCAGTACTTC. The full variable domain, completed using reference TRBV7-6 and TRBJ2-7, is GAGVSQSPRYKVTKRGQDVALRCDPISGHVSLYWYRQALGQGPEFLTYFNYEAQQDKSGLPNDRFSAERPEGSISTLTIQRTEQRDSAMYRCASSPRDRGYEQYFGPGTRLTVT.